This TCR beta chain was captured in a study of CD8+ T cells in alopecia areata. Overall study findings and caveats: Alopecia totalis/universalis scalp especially showed more expanded CD8+ clones than normal scalp. In scalp and blood, many expanded lesional clones persisted during tofacitinib.

In each case, RNA was isolated and then reverse transcribed into cDNA as the sequencing template. This table comes from immunoSEQ multiplex PCR, and its TCRdb copy is limited to in-frame clones, with some not included. The sample includes fewer than 250,000 clones, 45% to 75% of them seen just once. Treatment defined: oral pan-JAK inhibitor, 5-10 mg twice daily. Collection of lesional scalp punch biopsies and peripheral blood was performed in alopecia areata patients. J lost 5 bases, V lost 0 bases, and 5 bases had no gene match. Germline V CDR1 and CDR2: SGDLS, YYNGEE. The CDR3 covers 15 residues. Of note for this clone: The antigen remains undetermined.

This TCR came from a human donor with alopecia areata. Sample: CD4+ T cells sorted from blood, taken at week 4, from a patient treated with tofacitinib. The chain uses TRBV9 and TRBJ1-5, with TRBD1 matching over 7 bases. The CDR3 spells CASSVGQGKDQPQHF. The CDR3 DNA follows: TGTGCCAGCAGCGTAGGACAGGGAAAGGATCAGCCCCAGCATTTT.